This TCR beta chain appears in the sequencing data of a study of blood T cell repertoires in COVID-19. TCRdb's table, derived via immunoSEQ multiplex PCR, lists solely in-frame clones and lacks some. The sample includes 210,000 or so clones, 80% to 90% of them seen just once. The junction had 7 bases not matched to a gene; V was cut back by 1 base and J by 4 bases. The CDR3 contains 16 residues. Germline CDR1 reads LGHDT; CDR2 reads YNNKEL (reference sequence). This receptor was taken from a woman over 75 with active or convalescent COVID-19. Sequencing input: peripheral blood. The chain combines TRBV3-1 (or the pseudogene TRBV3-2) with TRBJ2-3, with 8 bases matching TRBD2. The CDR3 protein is CASSQVAGTGSDTQYF. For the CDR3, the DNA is TGTGCCAGCAGCCAAGTAGCGGGGACCGGTTCAGATACGCAGTATTTT.